A single sample gave rise to the 20 T cell receptor beta chains below, sequenced in a study of T cell responses to AZD1222 COVID-19 vaccine. The assay was immunoSEQ multiplex PCR, and TCRdb's table has in-frame clones only and misses some. In the table there are 80,000 to 85,000 clones, around 93% of which are singletons. The material sequenced was peripheral blood, taken 28 days after the second AZD1222 dose. Every receptor here comes from an adult who received the AZD1222 COVID-19 vaccine.

This chain links TRBV10-3 with TRBJ1-5; D unclear. This CDR3 has 14 amino acids. V was pared by 0 bases and J by 3 bases, with 6 bases between. CDR1 ENHRY and CDR2 SYGVKD come from the germline V gene. The CDR3 region has the DNA TGTGCCATCAGTGAGTCCGCTCTCAATCAGCCCCAGCATTTT. As protein: CAISESALNQPQHF.

The chain employs TRBV7-3 and TRBJ2-2; no clear D. Germline V gene sequence: CDR1 SGHTA, CDR2 FQGTGA. The V gene lost 3 bases and the J gene lost 4 bases, with 6 bases spanning the gap. The CDR3 extends over 13 amino acids. CDR3 bases: TGTGCCAGCAGCTTTGACCTCACCGGGGAGCTGTTTTTT. Translation gives CASSFDLTGELFF.

The chain joins TRBV7-8 to TRBJ2-2; 12 bases line up with TRBD2. V was pared by 5 bases and J by 6 bases, with 19 bases of the junction left unmatched. Germline V gene lookup returns CDR1 SGHVS and CDR2 FQNEAQ. The CDR3 is made up of 20 amino acids. The CDR3 DNA is TGTGCCAGCAGCCCTCGGCCAAAGACTAGCGGGAGAGGGTTCGCCGGGGAGCTGTTTTTT. Protein sequence: CASSPRPKTSGRGFAGELFF. The variable domain in full, with the rest retrieved from reference TRBV7-8 and TRBJ2-2, is GAGVSQSPRYKVAKRGQDVALRCDPISGHVSLFWYQQALGQGPEFLTYFQNEAQLDKSGLPSDRFFAERPEGSVSTLKIQRTQQEDSAVYLCASSPRPKTSGRGFAGELFFGEGSRLTVL.

This clone was observed once. The rearrangement links TRBV18 to TRBJ2-1; D unresolved. V lost 2 bases and J lost 4, with 12 bases in between. The CDR3 contains 15 residues. CDR1 is KGHSH and CDR2 is LQKENI in the germline V gene. CDR3 nucleotide sequence: TGTGCCAGCTCACCATGGGAAGAACCTTACAATGAGCAGTTCTTC. Its translation: CASSPWEEPYNEQFF.

This chain joins TRBV19 and TRBJ1-1; 9 bases line up with TRBD1. Germline V CDR1 and CDR2: LNHDA, SQIVND (reference sequence). The CDR3 contains 17 residues. Losses at the gene ends were 5 bases for V and 4 bases for J; bases not matched to a gene: 14. The CDR3 DNA is TGTGCCAGTAGTCCCGGGACAGGGTTTGAGAGGGGCACTGAAGCTTTCTTT. Translated: CASSPGTGFERGTEAFF.

This rearrangement joins TRBV27 to TRBJ1-5, with a tentative D call TRBD1 (5 bases). The germline V gene encodes CDR1 MNHEY and CDR2 SMNVEV (reference sequence). This CDR3 has 14 residues. The V end was cut by 3 bases, the J end by 6 bases, with 12 bases between. CDR3 sequence (DNA): TGTGCCAGCAGTTTTCTGGGAGGGGCTCAGCCCCAGCATTTT. It specifies CASSFLGGAQPQHF.

This clone was detected a few times. V and J are TRBV28 and TRBJ2-7; D remains unclear. The germline CDR1 and CDR2 sequences are MDHEN and SYDVKM. The CDR3 covers 12 residues. V gave up 7 bases and J gave up 1 base, with 8 bases separating them. CDR3 sequence (DNA): TGTGCCAGCAATGAACAGTCCTACGAGCAGTACTTC. It encodes CASNEQSYEQYF.

The V gene is TRBV18, the J gene TRBJ2-1; unclear D gene. The CDR3 is 13 residues long. Germline values: CDR1 KGHSH, CDR2 LQKENI. V was clipped by 2 bases and J by 8 bases, with 10 bases between them. This CDR3 reads CASSPALYHEQFF. For the CDR3, the DNA is TGTGCCAGCTCACCAGCCCTGTACCATGAGCAGTTCTTC.

The V gene is TRBV28, the J gene TRBJ2-1; 7 positions agree with TRBD2. Trimming cost V 7 bases and J 1 base; bases outside gene matches: 7. The CDR3 sequence is 15 residues long. Germline V lookup: CDR1 MDHEN, CDR2 SYDVKM. CDR3 nucleotides: TGTGCCAGCACCACCCGGACTAGGTCCTACAATGAGCAGTTCTTC. The encoded protein is CASTTRTRSYNEQFF.

The rearrangement links TRBV2 to TRBJ2-1, with D unclear. Trimming took 0 bases from V and 10 from J, leaving 10 bases between them. The CDR3 runs to 13 residues. Per the germline V gene, CDR1 is SNHLY and CDR2 is FYNNEI. CDR3 loop: CASSEAGVDEQFF. CDR3 DNA sequence: TGTGCCAGCAGTGAAGCAGGAGTGGACGAGCAGTTCTTC.

The chain recombines TRBV4-1 with TRBJ2-7; 9 positions agree with TRBD1. CDR1 MGHRA and CDR2 YSYEKL come from the germline V gene. This CDR3 spans 16 amino acids. V dropped 1 base and J dropped 3; count of bases not matched to a gene: 7. CDR3 amino acids: CASSQGTGQGLYEQYF. DNA of the CDR3: TGCGCCAGCAGCCAAGGAACGGGACAGGGACTCTACGAGCAGTACTTC.

The V gene is TRBV7-2, the J gene TRBJ2-7; TRBD2 is a possible D gene (6 bases). The V and J ends lost 1 base and 2 bases respectively, with 9 bases between them. Germline loops: CDR1 SGHTA, CDR2 FQGNSA. This CDR3 has 14 amino acids. CDR3 DNA sequence: TGTGCCAGCAGCTTAGGTGGACTAACCTACGAGCAGTACTTC. Translating it yields CASSLGGLTYEQYF.

The rearrangement joins TRBV4-1 to TRBJ1-3; D ambiguous. The CDR3 runs 15 residues. V lost 1 base and J 11 bases, leaving 18 bases between the germline ends. The germline gives CDR1 MGHRA, CDR2 YSYEKL. The CDR3 region is CASSQGTGTILAIYF. The CDR3 coding sequence is TGCGCCAGCAGCCAAGGAACTGGTACTATTTTGGCCATATATTTT.

The rearrangement joins TRBV3-1 (or the pseudogene TRBV3-2) to TRBJ2-3; TRBD1 matches 8 bases. CDR3 length: 15 amino acids. The junction had 3 bases not matched to a gene; V was cut back by 3 bases and J by 1 base. The germline CDR1 and CDR2 sequences are LGHDT and YNNKEL (reference sequence). CDR3 nucleotides: TGTGCCAGCAGCCAGAGGACAGGGCGCACAGATACGCAGTATTTT. Encoded protein: CASSQRTGRTDTQYF.

CDR3 coding DNA: TGCGCCAGCAGCGGAATGACTAGTGGCACCGGGGAGCTGTTTTTT. As protein: CASSGMTSGTGELFF. This chain uses TRBV5-1 with TRBJ2-2, with D perhaps matching TRBD2 (6 bases). CDR1 is SGHRS, CDR2 YFSETQ, per germline. Between the trimmed V and J ends, which lost 4 bases and 4 bases, there was a span of 14 bases. The CDR3 is 15 amino acids.

The table lists this clone with a count of one. The rearrangement links TRBV30 to TRBJ2-7, with D perhaps TRBD2 (5 bases). The CDR3 covers 12 residues. CDR1 is GTSNPN and CDR2 is SVGIG in the germline V gene (reference sequence). Trimming shortened V by 4 bases and J by 3 bases, and 10 bases separated the two germline ends. The CDR3 reads CAWNYGIYEQYF. CDR3 sequence (DNA): TGTGCCTGGAACTACGGGATCTACGAGCAGTACTTC. Filled out from reference TRBV30 and TRBJ2-7, the complete variable domain reads SQTIHQWPATLVQPVGSPLSLECTVEGTSNPNLYWYRQAAGRGLQLLFYSVGIGQISSEVPQNLSASRPQDRQFILSSKKLLLSDSGFYLCAWNYGIYEQYFGPGTRLTVT.

The J gene is TRBJ2-3, the V gene TRBV28, with D perhaps given as TRBD1 or TRBD2 (6 bases each). Germline V gene sequence: CDR1 MDHEN, CDR2 SYDVKM. Trimming removed 7 bases from V and 0 bases from J, with 14 bases in between. The CDR3 loop spans 15 amino acids. CDR3 residues: CASTARGGSTDTQYF. The DNA for the CDR3 is TGTGCCAGCACCGCCAGGGGAGGAAGCACAGATACGCAGTATTTT.

V and J are TRBV3-1 (or the pseudogene TRBV3-2) and TRBJ2-2, with D tentatively TRBD1 or TRBD2 (5 bases each). CDR3 size: 15 residues. Trimming left V 3 bases short and J 9 bases short, with 17 bases between. The V gene's germline CDR1 is LGHDT and CDR2 YNNKEL (reference sequence). CDR3 protein: CASSHGSGRTRELFF. The CDR3 DNA follows: TGTGCCAGCAGCCACGGCTCGGGGCGGACCAGGGAGCTGTTTTTT.

The chain couples TRBV7-9 to TRBJ2-3; D remains ambiguous. V dropped 1 base and J dropped 1 base, with 3 bases sitting between them. The germline V gene has CDR1 SEHNR and CDR2 FQNEAQ (reference sequence). The CDR3 is 13 amino acids. CDR3 residues: CASSLDGTDTQYF. The CDR3 nucleotides read TGTGCCAGCAGCTTAGACGGCACAGATACGCAGTATTTT. Full variable domain (rest looked up from reference TRBV7-9 and TRBJ2-3): DTGVSQNPRHKITKRGQNVTFRCDPISEHNRLYWYRQTLGQGPEFLTYFQNEAQLEKSRLLSDRFSAERPKGSFSTLEIQRTEQGDSAMYLCASSLDGTDTQYFGPGTRLTVL.

The V call is TRBV20-1, the J call TRBJ2-1; tentatively, D is TRBD1 or TRBD2 (6 bases each). Germline assignment: CDR1 DFQATT and CDR2 SNEGSKA (reference sequence). This CDR3 is built from 16 residues. With 3 bases removed from V and 6 bases from J, the gap between germline ends came to 21 bases. CDR3 region: CSASRLARGGPNEQFF. CDR3 DNA: TGCAGTGCTAGTAGGCTAGCGAGAGGGGGGCCCAATGAGCAGTTCTTC.